One and the same sample provided the 17 T cell receptor beta chains below, sequenced in a study of blood T cell repertoires in COVID-19. Clones were read by immunoSEQ multiplex PCR, and TCRdb kept only the in-frame ones, dropping some. The data contain some 400,000 clones, around 90% of them singletons. Sequenced input: peripheral blood. The receptor set was obtained from a man younger than 35 with active or convalescent COVID-19.

This chain connects TRBV4-1 to TRBJ1-5; the match to TRBD1 covers 7 bases. CDR1 and CDR2 (germline): MGHRA, YSYEKL. This CDR3 contains 15 residues. The junction had 7 bases not matched to a gene; V was cut back by 1 base and J by 7 bases. The CDR3, as DNA: TGCGCCAGCAGCCAAGGGACAGGTGTTTACCAGCCCCAGCATTTT. Translating gives CASSQGTGVYQPQHF.

The gene calls are TRBV28 and TRBJ1-3, with D possibly TRBD1 on 6 matching bases. Germline V gene sequence: CDR1 MDHEN, CDR2 SYDVKM. V lost 5 bases and J lost 4, with 12 bases in between. The CDR3 covers 14 residues. CDR3 in amino acids: CASSPQGRGNTIYF. As DNA, the CDR3 is TGTGCCAGCAGTCCCCAGGGGCGGGGAAACACCATATATTTT.

The chain employs TRBV4-3 and TRBJ2-1; 7 bases are a match to TRBD2. The V gene end was trimmed by 4 bases and the J gene end by 0 bases; junction bases not matched to a gene: 3. The CDR3 spans 15 residues. CDR1 and CDR2 (germline): LGHNA, YSLEER. CDR3 nucleotides: TGCGCCAGCAGCCGAGAGCGGGGCTCCTACAATGAGCAGTTCTTC. Protein: CASSRERGSYNEQFF.

CDR3 residues: CASSDSSGIRYNEQFF. In nucleotides, the CDR3 is TGTGCCAGCAGTGACTCTAGCGGGATTCGCTACAATGAGCAGTTCTTC. The J gene is TRBJ2-1, the V gene TRBV25-1; 9 positions match TRBD2. After removal of 3 bases from V and 3 bases from J, the junction contained 6 bases not matched to a gene. Germline CDR1 MGHDK, CDR2 SYGVNS. The CDR3 is 16 amino acids.

The chain links TRBV12-3 or TRBV12-4 to TRBJ2-7, with 8 bases lining up with TRBD1. After removal of 6 bases from V and 4 bases from J, the junction contained 5 bases not matched to a gene. The CDR3 runs to 13 residues. The CDR3 region is CASSQWTGYEQYF. As DNA, the CDR3 is TGTGCCAGCAGCCAGTGGACAGGGTACGAGCAGTACTTC.

This clone was picked up a small number of times. V usage is TRBV28 and J usage is TRBJ2-7, with 7 positions matching TRBD1. Germline values: CDR1 MDHEN, CDR2 SYDVKM. The V segment lost 5 bases and the J segment 0 bases; nucleotides outside the gene matches: 7. This CDR3 has 15 amino acids. The CDR3 is CASSPGTESSYEQYF. The CDR3 nucleotides read TGTGCCAGCAGTCCCGGGACAGAGAGCTCCTACGAGCAGTACTTC.

This clone was counted once. The chain employs TRBV18 and TRBJ2-4, with 9 bases that match TRBD2. V gave up 6 bases and J gave up 6 bases; unmatched junction bases: 9. CDR3 length equals 15 residues. Germline CDR1 is KGHSH and CDR2 is LQKENI. The CDR3 DNA follows: TGTGCCAGCTCCCCAATAGCGGGGGCTGGAAACATTCAGTACTTC. It encodes CASSPIAGAGNIQYF.

This rearrangement joins TRBV4-1 to TRBJ2-3, with D possibly being TRBD2 (6 bases). CDR3 length: 14 amino acids. Trimming stripped 3 bases from V and 6 bases from J, with 13 bases between. The germline gives CDR1 MGHRA, CDR2 YSYEKL. DNA of the CDR3: TGCGCCAGCAGCCAGGGACTGGAGGCGGATACGCAGTATTTT. This gives the protein CASSQGLEADTQYF.

The gene calls are TRBV2 and TRBJ2-2, with 14 bases matching TRBD2. V was clipped by 4 bases and J by 6 bases; unmatched bases: 7. The germline V gene encodes CDR1 SNHLY and CDR2 FYNNEI. The CDR3 spans 17 residues. This CDR3 is CASSGLAGGPLSGELFF. Here the CDR3 DNA reads TGTGCCAGCAGTGGACTAGCGGGAGGGCCCCTATCCGGGGAGCTGTTTTTT.

This rearrangement joins TRBV6-5 to TRBJ1-3; no firm D call. CDR3 length equals 14 residues. Per germline, CDR1 MNHEY and CDR2 SVGAGI. V was trimmed by 2 bases and J by 0 bases, leaving 5 bases between them. The CDR3 reads CASSYLSSGNTIYF. The CDR3 nucleotides are TGTGCCAGCAGTTACCTGTCCTCTGGAAACACCATATATTTT.

The chain is built from TRBV19 and TRBJ2-3; 10 bases map to TRBD2. Germline trimming cut 5 bases from V and 5 bases from J; bases unmatched to any gene: 10. The CDR3 is 16 residues long. The germline V gene encodes CDR1 LNHDA and CDR2 SQIVND (reference sequence). The DNA of the CDR3 is TGTGCCAGTAGTGCGTCTAGCGGGGGATTAGGAGATACGCAGTATTTT. This gives the protein CASSASSGGLGDTQYF.

The chain has TRBV24-1 and TRBJ2-1; 9 bases map to TRBD1. Trimming cost V 3 bases and J 9 bases; bases outside gene matches: 11. The germline gives CDR1 KGHDR, CDR2 SFDVKD. This CDR3 contains 16 residues. The CDR3 here is CATSDPGDRVSVEQFF. CDR3 in DNA: TGTGCCACCAGTGATCCGGGGGACAGGGTTAGTGTTGAGCAGTTCTTC.

V usage is TRBV2 and J usage is TRBJ1-2; no reliable D call. This CDR3 has 12 residues. V was shortened by 7 bases and J by 7 bases, with 13 bases between the two germline ends. The germline CDR1 and CDR2 sequences are SNHLY and FYNNEI. The CDR3 here is CASKEEFSGYTF. CDR3 in DNA: TGTGCCAGCAAGGAGGAATTCTCTGGCTACACCTTC.

The chain uses TRBV29-1 and TRBJ2-1; D perhaps matches TRBD1 (6 bases). Trimming left V 4 bases short and J 0 bases short, with 10 bases between. CDR1 and CDR2 from the germline V gene are SQVTM and ANQGSEA. This CDR3 has 14 residues. Written as DNA, the CDR3 is TGCAGCGTTGCCGTGGACAGCTCCTACAATGAGCAGTTCTTC. Protein: CSVAVDSSYNEQFF.

The CDR3 reads CAWRSVTRNTEAFF. The DNA for the CDR3 is TGTGCCTGGAGATCGGTCACTCGGAACACTGAAGCTTTCTTT. The chain carries TRBV30 and TRBJ1-1; D call uncertain. The V gene's germline CDR1 is GTSNPN and CDR2 SVGIG (reference sequence). Deletions cut 3 bases from V and 1 base from J, with 12 bases between. The CDR3 contains 14 residues.

The chain joins TRBV19 to TRBJ1-5, with 9 positions matching TRBD1. The CDR3 has 14 amino acids. Trimming cost V 7 bases and J 6 bases; bases outside gene matches: 7. Per the germline V gene, CDR1 is LNHDA and CDR2 is SQIVND (reference sequence). The CDR3 region is CASNAGQGSQPQHF. The CDR3 DNA reads as TGTGCCAGTAACGCGGGACAGGGCTCTCAGCCCCAGCATTTT.

The V call is TRBV5-6, the J call TRBJ1-3; D unresolved. Trimming removed 4 bases from V and 3 bases from J, with 14 bases in between. Germline lookup yields CDR1 SGHDT and CDR2 YYEEEE. The length of the CDR3 is 15 residues. In DNA form, the CDR3 reads TGTGCCAGCAGCCAATTAACCCGGGATGGAAACACCATATATTTT. Translation gives CASSQLTRDGNTIYF.